Sequencing of this TCR beta chain was carried out in a study of beta chain features in type 1 diabetes. Overall study: Sorted cell examination encompassed approximately 110 million cells across all samples. Findings of the study overall: Among all four CD4+ subsets, Type 1 diabetes patients had TCRB CDR3s that were moderately but significantly shorter. For type 1 diabetes patients, VDJ junctions showed fewer insertions and more deletions.

The CDR3 extends over 15 amino acids. Trimming removed 4 bases from V and 10 bases from J, with 25 bases in between. Germline CDR1 SQVTM, CDR2 ANQGSEA. A few counts support this clone. Its antigen remains unidentified. The authors reverse transcribed all of the isolated RNA, so sequencing captured expressed TCRB transcripts. Here immunoSEQ multiplex PCR was the method, and the copy in TCRdb shows in-frame clones only, minus some. The table shows roughly 340,000 clones, with roughly 12% occurring only once. This chain joins TRBV29-1 and TRBJ1-1; unclear D gene. The source is a woman under 30 with type 1 diabetes. Sequencing was carried out using naive CD4+ T cells from blood. In DNA, the CDR3 is TGCAGCGTTGCCGCCCGACTACAAGGAGCGGGGATAGCTTTCTTT. This sequence encodes CSVAARLQGAGIAFF.